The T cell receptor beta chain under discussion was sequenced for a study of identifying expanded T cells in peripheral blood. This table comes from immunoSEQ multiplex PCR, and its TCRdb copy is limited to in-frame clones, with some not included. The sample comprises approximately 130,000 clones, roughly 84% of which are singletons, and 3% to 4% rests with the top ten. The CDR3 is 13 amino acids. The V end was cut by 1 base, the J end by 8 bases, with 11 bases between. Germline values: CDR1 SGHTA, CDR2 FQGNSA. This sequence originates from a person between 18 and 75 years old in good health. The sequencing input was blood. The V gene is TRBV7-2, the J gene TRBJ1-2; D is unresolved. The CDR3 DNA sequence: TGTGCCAGCAGCTTAGAGAGCTTGTACGGCTACACCTTC. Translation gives CASSLESLYGYTF.